Listed below are T cell receptor beta chains from one sample, sequenced in a study of ipilimumab plus nivolumab after autologous stem cell transplantation. The data were produced by immunoSEQ multiplex PCR, yet TCRdb's version contains in-frame clones alone and is incomplete. The sample shows some 46,000 clones, about 88% of them seen only once. The source material was PBMCs, sampled in a trial of ipilimumab plus nivolumab as post-transplant consolidation. These receptors were collected from a male donor with multiple myeloma. CDR3s include the opening cysteine and the closing phenylalanine or tryptophan. Fields, in order: J gene, clone size, D gene, V gene, CDR3 DNA, CDR3 protein. D genes are given only for firm matches. Part of the rows lack a size; the others show once, few, many or a class for expanded clones.

TRBJ2-2 | . | . | TRBV5-1 | TGCGCCAGCAGCCTTCAGGTATCGAACACCGGGGAGCTGTTTTTT | CASSLQVSNTGELFF
TRBJ2-7 | . | TRBD2 | TRBV6-5 | TGTGCCAGCAGTTCAGCGGGGCCCGTGCGGGAGCAGTACTTC | CASSSAGPVREQYF
TRBJ2-1 | . | . | TRBV10-1 | TGCGCCAGCAGTGAGCCGGGGACGTCCTACAATGAGCAGTTCTTC | CASSEPGTSYNEQFF
TRBJ1-1 | . | . | TRBV18 | TGTGCCAGCTCACCACCAGGGAACACTGAAGCTTTCTTT | CASSPPGNTEAFF
TRBJ1-1 | . | . | TRBV2 | TGTGCCAGCAGTGAGTGGCCCCAAGTCGCTGAAGCTTTCTTT | CASSEWPQVAEAFF
TRBJ1-2 | . | . | TRBV5-6 | TGTGCCAGCAGCTTGGGAGTCCCAGGAGCTTATGGCTACACCTTC | CASSLGVPGAYGYTF
TRBJ2-1 | . | TRBD1 | TRBV9 | TGTGCCAGCAGCGGAGGGGACAGACACTCCTACAATGAGCAGTTCTTC | CASSGGDRHSYNEQFF
TRBJ2-1 | . | TRBD1 | TRBV9 | TGTGCCAGCAGCGTAGCTAGACAGGGTTACAATGAGCAGTTCTTC | CASSVARQGYNEQFF
TRBJ2-5 | . | . | TRBV30 | TGTGCCTGGAGTCGAAAATGGGGGGAGCGGGAGACCCAGTACTTC | CAWSRKWGERETQYF
TRBJ2-3 | . | . | TRBV5-1 | . | CASSFGQGTDTQYF
TRBJ2-5 | few | TRBD1 | TRBV4-2 | TGTGCCAGCAGCGAAGGGGGCGGGCAAGAGACCCAGTACTTC | CASSEGGGQETQYF
TRBJ1-1 | . | TRBD1 | TRBV5-6 | TGTGCCAGCATCATTGGGGGAGGGGGCCCGAGTGAAGCTTTCTTT | CASIIGGGGPSEAFF
TRBJ2-3 | . | . | TRBV5-6 | TGTGCCAGCAGCTTGTGGCTTACCGGGCAGTATTTT | CASSLWLTGQYF
TRBJ2-7 | . | TRBD1 | TRBV5-6 | TGTGCCAGCAGCTTACCCGGGACAGGACCCTACGAGCAGTACTTC | CASSLPGTGPYEQYF
TRBJ1-2 | . | TRBD1 | TRBV4-3 | TGCGCCAGCAGCTACGGGACAGGAATCGGTGGCTACACCTTC | CASSYGTGIGGYTF
TRBJ2-3 | . | TRBD2 | TRBV10-3 | TGTGCCATCAGTGAGCGGGAGGGCCCAGATACGCAGTATTTT | CAISEREGPDTQYF
TRBJ1-2 | once | . | TRBV10-3 | TGTGCCATCAGTGACAGTTATGGCTACACCTTC | CAISDSYGYTF
TRBJ1-2 | once | . | TRBV9 | TGTGCCAGCAGCGCCGTGCTTAGGGGCTATGGCTACACCTTC | CASSAVLRGYGYTF
TRBJ2-3 | . | TRBD2 | TRBV4-2 | TGTGCCAGCAGCCAAGATGCTAGCGGGAGGGCCACAGATACGCAGTATTTT | CASSQDASGRATDTQYF
TRBJ2-7 | . | TRBD1 | TRBV4-3 | TGCGCCAGCAGCCAAGATCGGACAGGGAATGGGAACGAGCAGTACTTC | CASSQDRTGNGNEQYF
TRBJ1-5 | . | . | TRBV28 | TGTGCCAGCAGTTTAAACTCAGGGTTTAACCAGCATTTT | CASSLNSGFNQHF
TRBJ1-5 | . | . | TRBV10-3 | TGTGCCATCAATCCGGATAGCAATCAGCCCCAGCATTTT | CAINPDSNQPQHF
TRBJ1-1 | . | TRBD1 | TRBV27 | TGTGCCAGCAGTTCCGAACAGGGGGGCAACACTGAAGCTTTCTTT | CASSSEQGGNTEAFF
TRBJ1-2 | once | TRBD1 | TRBV6-1 | TGTGCCAGCAGTGTGGGACAGAGATCCGTTAACTATGGCTACACCTTC | CASSVGQRSVNYGYTF
TRBJ2-1 | . | TRBD1 | TRBV5-1 | TGCGCCAGCAGCTTGGCCCCCGGGACAGGGGGTGATGAGCAGTTCTTC | CASSLAPGTGGDEQFF
TRBJ1-1 | few | . | TRBV30 | TGTGCCTGGAGTGTACTCGGGGACACTGAAGCTTTCTTT | CAWSVLGDTEAFF
TRBJ1-2 | . | TRBD1 | TRBV7-9 | TGTGCCAGCAGTCCCCGGGACAGGGTAGAGTATGGCTACACCTTC | CASSPRDRVEYGYTF
TRBJ2-5 | once | . | TRBV25-1 | TGTGCCAGCACCGAGGAGCCCAACCAAGAGACCCAGTACTTC | CASTEEPNQETQYF
TRBJ2-1 | . | . | TRBV14 | TGTGCCAGCAGCCAAGTGACAGCCTACAATGAGCAGTTCTTC | CASSQVTAYNEQFF
TRBJ1-2 | . | TRBD1 | TRBV25-1 | TGTGCCAGCAGTGAAAATGTAGGGGGCTGCACCTTC | CASSENVGGCTF
TRBJ1-3 | . | . | TRBV5-4 | TGTGCCAGCAGCCTGACAAAAAGCTCTGGAAACACCATATATTTT | CASSLTKSSGNTIYF
TRBJ1-4 | . | . | TRBV9 | TGTGCCAGCAGCGTAGACCCGGGGGCAACTAATGAAAAACTGTTTTTT | CASSVDPGATNEKLFF
TRBJ2-1 | . | TRBD2 | TRBV9 | TGTGCCAGCAGCCTAGCGGGAGACGGCTACAATGAGCAGTTCTTC | CASSLAGDGYNEQFF
TRBJ2-1 | . | . | TRBV5-1 | TGCGCCAGCAGCTCTGACCTAAATGAGCAGTTCTTC | CASSSDLNEQFF
TRBJ2-1 | . | TRBD2 | TRBV7-3 | TGTGCCAGCAGCGCGGGACTAGCGGGTAACAATGAGCAGTTCTTC | CASSAGLAGNNEQFF
TRBJ1-1 | . | TRBD1 | TRBV5-4 | TGTGCCAGCAGCCCGCGGGGCGGGACAGCCCCCACTGGGGCTTTCTTT | CASSPRGGTAPTGAFF
TRBJ2-7 | . | . | TRBV9 | TGTGCCAGCAGCGTAGGCCAGCCGGGGGAGCAGTACTTC | CASSVGQPGEQYF
TRBJ1-1 | . | . | TRBV4-1 | TGCGCCAGCAGCCAAGGGCCCCCCTTTAACACTGAAGCTTTCTTT | CASSQGPPFNTEAFF
TRBJ1-4 | . | TRBD1 | TRBV5-1 | TGCGCCAGCAGCTCTCCCGGGACAGGGGGTTCGATTCGGGAAAAACTGTTTTTT | CASSSPGTGGSIREKLFF
TRBJ1-5 | . | . | TRBV28 | TGTGCCAGCAGTCCCGCGTTTAGGGATGATCAGCCCCAGCATTTT | CASSPAFRDDQPQHF
TRBJ1-4 | . | TRBD1 | TRBV18 | TGTGCCAGCTCTCAAACGCAGGGGGCAACTAATGAAAAACTGTTTTTT | CASSQTQGATNEKLFF
TRBJ1-5 | . | . | TRBV2 | TGTGCCAGCAGTTTCGTCCTACAGGGAGGTGGAGGCAATCAGCCCCAGCATTTT | CASSFVLQGGGGNQPQHF
TRBJ2-1 | . | TRBD1 | TRBV18 | TGTGCCAGCTCAAGACCGGGACAGGTTTACAATGAGCAGTTCTTC | CASSRPGQVYNEQFF
TRBJ1-2 | once | TRBD1 | TRBV28 | TGTGCCAGCAGTTTCCGGGACAGGTCGGCGGGCTACACCTTC | CASSFRDRSAGYTF
TRBJ2-2 | . | . | TRBV18 | TGTGCCAGCCTTTCGGGCCTCGACACCGGGGAGCTGTTTTTT | CASLSGLDTGELFF
TRBJ2-7 | . | . | TRBV4-3 | TGCGCCAGCAGCCAACCCTACGAGCAGTACTTC | CASSQPYEQYF
TRBJ2-5 | . | TRBD2 | TRBV4-2 | TGTGCCAGCAGCCAAGATAGGAGCGGGGGTGGGGAGACCCAGTACTTC | CASSQDRSGGGETQYF
TRBJ1-4 | . | TRBD1 | TRBV7-9 | TGTGCCAGCAGGCATAGACAGGGACCGAATGAAAAACTGTTTTTT | CASRHRQGPNEKLFF
TRBJ2-3 | . | TRBD1 | TRBV11-3 | TGTGCCAGCAGCTCCGGACAGGAGACTACAGATACGCAGTATTTT | CASSSGQETTDTQYF
TRBJ2-3 | . | . | TRBV18 | TGTGCCAGCTCTCCGGATCGCGGGGTCACAGATACGCAGTATTTT | CASSPDRGVTDTQYF
TRBJ2-3 | . | . | TRBV7-9 | TGTGCCAGCAGCGCCCCGCCCGTCGGGCTGGTACACATTGTTGATACGCAGTATTTT | CASSAPPVGLVHIVDTQYF
TRBJ1-5 | . | . | TRBV30 | TGTGCCTGGAGTGGCGGTTACAATCAGCCCCAGCATTTT | CAWSGGYNQPQHF
TRBJ2-7 | . | TRBD1 | TRBV2 | TGTGCCAGCAGTCGAGGGACAGCACCCTACGAGCAGTACTTC | CASSRGTAPYEQYF
TRBJ2-5 | . | TRBD2 | TRBV9 | TGTGCCAGCAGCCCCGGACTAGCGGGAGTAGAGACCCAGTACTTC | CASSPGLAGVETQYF
TRBJ1-6 | . | TRBD1 | TRBV6-1 | TGTGCCAGCAGTGGGGACAGGGGCTGGGGCTATAATTCACCCCTCCACTTT | CASSGDRGWGYNSPLHF
TRBJ2-5 | . | . | TRBV5-1 | TGCGCCAGCAGCCGGGGGGGAGGACAGGGCCAAGAGACCCAGTACTTC | CASSRGGGQGQETQYF
TRBJ2-1 | . | . | TRBV13 | TGTGCCAGCAGCCACCGGAGGCCTTACAATGAGCAGTTCTTC | CASSHRRPYNEQFF
TRBJ2-3 | . | . | TRBV10-3 | TGTGCCATCAGTGGCCGGGACTCGTCGGAGACAGATACGCAGTATTTT | CAISGRDSSETDTQYF
TRBJ2-1 | . | . | TRBV5-1 | TGCGCCAGCAGCCTGAGGGGGGGAAGCTCCTACAATGAGCAGTTCTTC | CASSLRGGSSYNEQFF
TRBJ2-4 | . | TRBD2 | TRBV7-9 | TGTGCCAGCAGCTTTCAGGGAGGGGACATTCAGTACTTC | CASSFQGGDIQYF